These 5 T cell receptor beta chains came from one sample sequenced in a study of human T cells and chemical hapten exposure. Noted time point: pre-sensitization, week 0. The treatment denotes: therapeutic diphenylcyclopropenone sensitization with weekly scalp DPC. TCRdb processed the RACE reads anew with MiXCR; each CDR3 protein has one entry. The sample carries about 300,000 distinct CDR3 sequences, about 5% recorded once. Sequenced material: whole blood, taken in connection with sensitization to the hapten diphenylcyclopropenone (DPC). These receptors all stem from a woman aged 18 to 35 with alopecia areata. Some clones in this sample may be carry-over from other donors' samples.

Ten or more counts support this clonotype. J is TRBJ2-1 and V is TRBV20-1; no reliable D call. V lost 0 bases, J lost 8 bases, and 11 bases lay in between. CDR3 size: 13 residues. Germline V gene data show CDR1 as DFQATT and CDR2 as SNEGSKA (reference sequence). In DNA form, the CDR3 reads TGCAGTGCTAGAGACTTATCGGGCCATGAGCAGTTCTTC. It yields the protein CSARDLSGHEQFF.

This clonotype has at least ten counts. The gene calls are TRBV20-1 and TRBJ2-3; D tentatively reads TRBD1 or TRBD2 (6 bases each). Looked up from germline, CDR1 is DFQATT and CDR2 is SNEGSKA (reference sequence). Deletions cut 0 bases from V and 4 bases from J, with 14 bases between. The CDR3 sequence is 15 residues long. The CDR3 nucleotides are TGCAGTGCTAGAGATCCGGGGGCCGGCGCAGATACGCAGTATTTT. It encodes CSARDPGAGADTQYF.

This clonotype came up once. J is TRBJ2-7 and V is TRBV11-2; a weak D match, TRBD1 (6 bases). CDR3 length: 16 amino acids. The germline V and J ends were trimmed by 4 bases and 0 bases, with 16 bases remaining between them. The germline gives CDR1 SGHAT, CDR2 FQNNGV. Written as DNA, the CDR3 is TGTGCCAGCAGCTCAATACAGGGAGTGACCTCCTACGAGCAGTACTTC. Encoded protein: CASSSIQGVTSYEQYF.

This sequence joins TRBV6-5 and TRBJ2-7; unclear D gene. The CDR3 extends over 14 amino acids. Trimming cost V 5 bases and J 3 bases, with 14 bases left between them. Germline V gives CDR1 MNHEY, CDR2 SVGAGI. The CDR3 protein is CASSGVAAGYEQYF. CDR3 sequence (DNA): TGTGCCAGCAGTGGAGTGGCAGCCGGCTACGAGCAGTACTTC.

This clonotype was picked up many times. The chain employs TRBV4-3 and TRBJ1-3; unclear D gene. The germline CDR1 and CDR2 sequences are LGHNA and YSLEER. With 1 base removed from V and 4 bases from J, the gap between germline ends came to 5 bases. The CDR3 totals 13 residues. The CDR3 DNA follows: TGCGCCAGCAGCCAAGTACCCGGAAACACCATATATTTT. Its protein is CASSQVPGNTIYF.